What follows describes a single T cell receptor beta chain. Antigen specificity is unknown. Built from TCR beta cDNA, the libraries had unique molecular identifiers in them. cDNA molecules numbering around 500,000 came from roughly 1 to 10 million T cells. Each CDR3 protein is one row after TCRdb ran MiXCR on the PCR reads. Seen here are about 820,000 distinct CDR3 sequences, roughly 50% observed once, and the top ten hold about 4.5%. The sample belongs to a study of post-analysis software for immune sequencing data. Points from the study as a whole: By F measure, strong co-clustering occurred among samples prepared in the same batch.

The clonotype was recovered from a girl aged 10-17 years with multiple sclerosis. Source material: blood.

CDR3 bases: TGTGCCAGCAGAATGTTAGCGGGGGCAGATACGCAGTATTTT. It is translated as CASRMLAGADTQYF. J is TRBJ2-3 and V is TRBV7-9, with 9 bases aligning to TRBD2. Germline assignment: CDR1 SEHNR and CDR2 FQNEAQ (reference sequence). The CDR3 is 14 amino acids. V shed 6 bases and J 4 bases; nucleotides not matched to a gene: 5.